A single sample is the source of the 28 T cell receptor beta chains below, sequenced in a study of T cells in Graves' hyperthyroidism and ophthalmopathy. Template material for amplifying TCR beta CDR3 regions consisted of RNA transcripts. HTBI primers were the set used in a first-round RT-PCR of the TCR CDR3. TCRdb reprocessed the multiplex PCR reads via MiXCR and lists one record per CDR3 protein. Among more than 500,000 distinct CDR3 sequences, about 16% were seen once, and the ten largest hold around 3.9%. Specimen: blood. Receptors originate from a woman aged 30 to 39 with Graves' hyperthyroidism.

This chain uses TRBV7-2 with TRBJ2-7, with 13 bases matching TRBD2. In germline, CDR1 is SGHTA, CDR2 FQGNSA. The CDR3 has 15 amino acids. V lost 4 bases and J lost 4; bases outside the gene matches: 4. CDR3 loop: CASSSTGLAGYEQYF. CDR3 nucleotides: TGTGCCAGCAGCTCCACGGGACTAGCGGGATACGAGCAGTACTTC.

In its sample, this clonotype was seen many times. A read error may account for a junction end that differs from germline. The gene calls are TRBV28 and TRBJ2-7, with 7 bases identical to TRBD1. The CDR3 is 13 amino acids. From germline, CDR1 is MDHEN and CDR2 SYDVKM. The CDR3 region has the DNA TGTGCCAGCAGTCAAGGGGGCTCCAACGAGCAGTACTTC. Its translation: CASSQGGSNEQYF. The variable domain in full, with the rest retrieved from reference TRBV28 and TRBJ2-7, is DVKVTQSSRYLVKRTGEKVFLECVQDMDHENMFWYRQDPGLGLRLIYFSYDVKMKEKGDIPEGYSVSREKKERFSLILESASTNQTSMYLCASSQGGSNEQYFGPGTRLTVT.

With respect to this clonotype: Being one base from a much bigger clone, this may be a read error. V and J are TRBV24-1 and TRBJ2-5, with a possible D match to TRBD1 (6 bases). Germline V gene sequence: CDR1 KGHDR, CDR2 SFDVKD. This CDR3 contains 14 residues. Trimming shortened V by 5 bases and J by 5 bases, and 14 bases separated the two germline ends. CDR3 nucleotide sequence: TGTGCCACCAGTGGGTCCCAGGGGATGGAGACCCAGTACTTC. This translates into CATSGSQGMETQYF.

This clonotype has ten or more counts. This rearrangement joins TRBV2 to TRBJ2-7; 10 positions match TRBD2. The CDR3 is 17 amino acids. V lost 0 bases, J lost 1 base, and 6 bases stayed unmatched. Germline CDR1 reads SNHLY; CDR2 reads FYNNEI. The CDR3 reads CASSEARLAGVSYEQYF. The CDR3 region has the DNA TGTGCCAGCAGTGAAGCGCGTCTAGCGGGAGTTTCCTACGAGCAGTACTTC.

The table lists this clonotype with many counts. The CDR3 sequence: CASINRGTSTEAFF. DNA of the CDR3: TGTGCCAGCATTAACAGGGGGACGAGCACTGAAGCTTTCTTT. The chain recombines TRBV6-1 with TRBJ1-1; 8 nucleotides match TRBD1. This CDR3 has 14 amino acids. V lost 7 bases to trimming and J lost 4 bases; unmatched junction nucleotides: 8. Looked up from germline, CDR1 is MNHNS and CDR2 is SASEGT.

In regard to this clonotype: Here the CDR3 omits its conserved ending phenylalanine or tryptophan, so a read error is the likely source. The J gene is TRBJ2-2, the V gene TRBV7-2; D gene ambiguous. Germline CDR1 SGHTA, CDR2 FQGNSA. This CDR3 is 12 amino acids long. V was shortened by 4 bases and J by 6 bases, with 6 bases between the two germline ends. The CDR3 DNA reads as TGTGCCAGCAGCTACTTTCCCGGGGAGCTGTTTCTT. Translating gives CASSYFPGELFL.

Only a few counts were recorded for this clonotype. This chain uses TRBV6-1 with TRBJ1-4; a possible D gene is TRBD1 (6 bases). The CDR3 contains 16 residues. The germline V and J ends were trimmed by 5 bases and 8 bases, with 21 bases remaining between them. The germline CDR1 and CDR2 sequences are MNHNS and SASEGT. CDR3 in amino acids: CASSSYWTDGLEKLFF. In nucleotides, the CDR3 is TGTGCCAGCAGTTCCTACTGGACAGATGGTCTAGAAAAACTGTTTTTT.

This clonotype has a count of ten or more. V usage is TRBV6-2 or TRBV6-3 and J usage is TRBJ1-2; D is uncertain. V was cut by 0 bases and J by 3 bases, with 11 bases left in between. The germline V gene encodes CDR1 MNHEY and CDR2 SVGEGT. CDR3 length: 15 residues. CDR3 nucleotide sequence: TGTGCCAGCAGTTACTCTGGACGTGCGGACTATGGCTACACCTTC. Translated, it gives CASSYSGRADYGYTF.

This clonotype came up once. This may be a read error, as it is one base from a much larger clone. This chain joins TRBV6-2 or TRBV6-3 and TRBJ1-1; D ambiguous. Germline CDR1 and CDR2: MNHEY and SVGEGT. The CDR3 covers 14 residues. The CDR3 nucleotides read TGTGCCGGCAGTCAGACTTTATCGAACACTGAAGCTTTCTTT. Its translation is CAGSQTLSNTEAFF.

CDR3 coding DNA: TGTGCCAGCAGCCGGGACAGGCTAGATACGCAGTATTTT. This gives the protein CASSRDRLDTQYF. The chain has TRBV7-3 and TRBJ2-3; 8 bases agree with TRBD1. In germline, CDR1 is SGHTA, CDR2 FQGTGA. The length of the CDR3 is 13 residues. J gave up 5 bases and V 5 bases, and 3 bases lay outside the gene matches.

The sample holds many counts of this clonotype. The J gene is TRBJ2-1, the V gene TRBV11-2; D may be TRBD1 (5 bases). Germline-derived CDR1 and CDR2 are SGHAT and FQNNGV. The CDR3 has 16 amino acids. V was cut by 1 base and J by 3 bases, with 13 bases left in between. The CDR3 is CASSLGTGSFYNEQFF. CDR3 in DNA: TGTGCCAGCAGCTTAGGAACAGGATCTTTCTACAATGAGCAGTTCTTC.

This clonotype has a count of ten or more. This chain uses TRBV11-2 with TRBJ2-1; D unclear. This CDR3 comprises 13 residues. From germline, CDR1 is SGHAT and CDR2 FQNNGV. Trimming pared 4 bases from V and 10 bases from J, leaving 14 bases between. The CDR3 DNA reads as TGTGCCAGCAGCTCCCTGCTGTCAAAAGAGCAGTTCTTC. Its translation is CASSSLLSKEQFF.

J is TRBJ2-1 and V is TRBV20-1; the match to TRBD2 covers 10 bases. The CDR3 runs 13 residues. After removal of 5 bases from V and 10 bases from J, the junction contained 8 bases not matched to a gene. Germline loops: CDR1 DFQATT, CDR2 SNEGSKA (reference sequence). As DNA, the CDR3 is TGCAGTGCTGGACTAGCGGACGAAGGAGAGCAGTTCTTC. Amino acid sequence: CSAGLADEGEQFF.

This clonotype was detected ten times or more. This chain connects TRBV5-1 to TRBJ2-3; no definite D call. In germline, CDR1 is SGHRS, CDR2 YFSETQ. The germline V and J ends were trimmed by 4 bases and 6 bases, with 9 bases remaining between them. This CDR3 contains 12 residues. CDR3 DNA: TGCGCCAGCAGCCAACTGTCGGATACGCAGTATTTT. This sequence encodes CASSQLSDTQYF. Looking up the rest from reference TRBV5-1 and TRBJ2-3 gives the full variable domain: KAGVTQTPRYLIKTRGQQVTLSCSPISGHRSVSWYQQTPGQGLQFLFEYFSETQRNKGNFPGRFSGRQFSNSRSEMNVSTLELGDSALYLCASSQLSDTQYFGPGTRLTVL.

V usage is TRBV19 and J usage is TRBJ1-1; no firm D call. In germline, CDR1 is LNHDA, CDR2 SQIVND (reference sequence). The CDR3 loop spans 13 amino acids. V dropped 3 bases and J dropped 3 bases, with 8 bases sitting between them. CDR3 DNA: TGTGCCAGTAGTATGACATCGGACACTGAAGCTTTCTTT. Its translation: CASSMTSDTEAFF.

V gene TRBV28 combines with J gene TRBJ2-4; D may be TRBD1 or TRBD2 (6 bases each). This CDR3 region has 14 residues. Trimming stripped 5 bases from V and 1 base from J, with 9 bases between. In germline, CDR1 is MDHEN, CDR2 SYDVKM. CDR3: CASSRGGAKNIQYF. CDR3 DNA sequence: TGTGCCAGCAGTCGAGGGGGGGCCAAAAACATTCAGTACTTC. Based on the CDR3 plus reference TRBV28 and TRBJ2-4, the full variable domain is DVKVTQSSRYLVKRTGEKVFLECVQDMDHENMFWYRQDPGLGLRLIYFSYDVKMKEKGDIPEGYSVSREKKERFSLILESASTNQTSMYLCASSRGGAKNIQYFGAGTRLSVL.

This clonotype was detected ten times or more. The chain joins TRBV28 to TRBJ1-2; D remains unclear. Germline values: CDR1 MDHEN, CDR2 SYDVKM. Trimming took off 2 bases at V and 4 bases at J, with 23 bases between the two ends. This CDR3 region has 18 residues. In DNA, the CDR3 is TGTGCCAGCAGTTTAATCGGGCCTGCGGTTTGGACGAGCTATGGCTACACCTTC. This translates into CASSLIGPAVWTSYGYTF.

This clonotype appeared many times. V is TRBV28 and J is TRBJ1-1; D is perhaps TRBD1 (5 bases). The CDR3 is 12 amino acids. Germline CDR1 and CDR2: MDHEN and SYDVKM. The CDR3 sequence is CGAGGLDTEAFF. CDR3 bases: TGTGGCGCTGGGGGGTTGGATACTGAAGCTTTCTTT.

This clonotype has just a few counts. V is TRBV24-1 and J is TRBJ2-1; TRBD1 aligns across 9 bases. This CDR3 contains 15 residues. Trimming took 5 bases from V and 10 from J; bases not matched to a gene: 11. CDR1 KGHDR and CDR2 SFDVKD come from the germline V gene. The CDR3 spells CATSASGTGTLEQFF. The CDR3, as DNA: TGTGCCACCAGTGCCTCCGGGACAGGGACCTTAGAGCAGTTCTTC.

This clonotype was counted many times. The chain employs TRBV27 and TRBJ2-7, with D unclear. Trimming took 4 bases from V and 2 from J, leaving 9 bases between them. The CDR3 totals 13 residues. CDR1 is MNHEY, CDR2 SMNVEV, per germline (reference sequence). CDR3: CASSWLSTYEQYF. CDR3 DNA sequence: TGTGCCAGCAGTTGGTTGAGCACCTACGAGCAGTACTTC.

This clonotype was seen at least ten times. DNA of the CDR3: TGTGCCACCAGTGCGACCGGGACGGCGTCCTACGAGCAGTACTTC. Protein: CATSATGTASYEQYF. The chain combines TRBV24-1 with TRBJ2-7; D could derive from TRBD1 or TRBD2 (5 bases each). CDR1 is KGHDR, CDR2 SFDVKD, per germline. Trimming cost V 5 bases and J 1 base, with 14 bases left between them. The CDR3 is made up of 15 amino acids.

This clonotype appeared many times. CDR3 sequence (DNA): TGCAGTGCTAGAGATCGGGACAGGAGGTACGAGCAGTACTTC. Its translation: CSARDRDRRYEQYF. V gene TRBV20-1 combines with J gene TRBJ2-7; 8 bases map to TRBD1. This CDR3 spans 14 amino acids. The trim removed 0 bases at V and 4 bases at J, leaving 5 bases unmatched. Germline-derived CDR1 and CDR2 are DFQATT and SNEGSKA (reference sequence).

V and J are TRBV29-1 and TRBJ1-2; 9 bases match TRBD1. Germline assignment: CDR1 SQVTM and CDR2 ANQGSEA. The CDR3 is 15 residues long. V was pared by 1 base and J by 2 bases, with 5 bases of the junction left unmatched. CDR3 protein: CSVEGTDRGNYGYTF. CDR3 coding DNA: TGCAGCGTTGAAGGAACGGACAGGGGCAACTATGGCTACACCTTC.

This clonotype was picked up many times. The CDR3 is CASSLPHSGSTDTQYF. The CDR3 DNA reads as TGTGCCAGCAGTTTACCCCATAGCGGGAGCACAGATACGCAGTATTTT. V gene TRBV28 combines with J gene TRBJ2-3; 7 bases match TRBD2. The trim removed 2 bases at V and 0 bases at J, leaving 5 bases unmatched. The germline V gene encodes CDR1 MDHEN and CDR2 SYDVKM. The CDR3 length is 16 residues. Based on the CDR3 plus reference TRBV28 and TRBJ2-3, the full variable domain is DVKVTQSSRYLVKRTGEKVFLECVQDMDHENMFWYRQDPGLGLRLIYFSYDVKMKEKGDIPEGYSVSREKKERFSLILESASTNQTSMYLCASSLPHSGSTDTQYFGPGTRLTVL.

This clonotype was observed a few times. The rearrangement joins TRBV27 to TRBJ2-7; D may be TRBD2 (6 bases). V lost 8 bases to trimming and J lost 3 bases, with 14 bases between them. In germline, CDR1 is MNHEY, CDR2 SMNVEV (reference sequence). The CDR3 loop spans 13 amino acids. CDR3 sequence: CASGRLDNYEQYF. The CDR3 nucleotides are TGTGCCAGCGGTAGACTAGACAACTACGAGCAGTACTTC.

This clonotype appeared many times. CDR3 bases: TGCAGTGCTGGCACCGATGGCTACACCTTC. This encodes CSAGTDGYTF. The chain recombines TRBV20-1 with TRBJ1-2; D is unresolved. The CDR3 is 10 residues long. V lost 5 bases, J lost 6 bases, and 7 bases lay in between. CDR1 is DFQATT and CDR2 is SNEGSKA in the germline V gene (reference sequence).

The chain joins TRBV2 to TRBJ1-5; D might be TRBD1 (6 bases). The ends were cut back, 4 bases at V and 4 bases at J, with 14 bases in the middle. The CDR3 is 15 amino acids. Per germline, CDR1 SNHLY and CDR2 FYNNEI. The chain's CDR3 is CASSAEGHTNQPQHF. The CDR3 nucleotides are TGTGCCAGCAGTGCTGAGGGACACACTAATCAGCCCCAGCATTTT.

Many counts were recorded for this clonotype. The chain links TRBV27 to TRBJ2-1; tentative D call: TRBD1 (6 bases). Germline V gene sequence: CDR1 MNHEY, CDR2 SMNVEV (reference sequence). Trimming pared 5 bases from V and 7 bases from J, leaving 12 bases between. The CDR3 contains 13 residues. CDR3 in amino acids: CASSPNRVNEQFF. CDR3 coding DNA: TGTGCCAGCAGTCCGAACAGGGTTAATGAGCAGTTCTTC.